These T cell receptor beta chains were read from a single sample in a study of blood T cell repertoires in COVID-19. Using immunoSEQ multiplex PCR, the repertoire was profiled, and TCRdb retains in-frame clones only, with some absent. The sample comprises approximately 300,000 clones, 70% to 90% of which are singletons, and 0.75% to 0.95% rests with the top ten. Sequences were obtained from peripheral blood. Receptors originate from a human donor with COVID-19, enrolled during active disease. The donor label of this sample is uncertain. Each CDR3 is given with its conserved first and last residue. A D gene is named only where the DNA matches it firmly. Clone size is not always given. Where it is, it says once, few, many or a class for expanded clones.

j_gene | v_gene | abundance | d_gene | CDR3nt | CDR3aa
TRBJ2-5 | TRBV10-3 | . | . | TGTGCCATCAGTGACCAGGAAGAGACCCAGTACTTC | CAISDQEETQYF
TRBJ2-5 | TRBV29-1 | . | TRBD1 | TGCAGCGTTGTGACAGGGTCGGACACTAAAGAGACCCAGTACTTC | CSVVTGSDTKETQYF
TRBJ1-1 | TRBV6-5 | . | TRBD1 | TGTGCCAGCAGCCTCGACAGGGGGCCAAGCACTGAAGCTTTCTTT | CASSLDRGPSTEAFF
TRBJ1-1 | TRBV7-2 | . | . | TGTGCCAGCAGCTCCTACAGGGTGAGGGCTGAAGCTTTCTTT | CASSSYRVRAEAFF
TRBJ2-7 | TRBV19 | . | TRBD1 | TGTGCCAGTAGTTGGACAGGGAGAAACTACGAGCAGTACTTC | CASSWTGRNYEQYF
TRBJ1-2 | TRBV28 | . | TRBD1 | TGTGCCAGCAGTACCGATCCGGGACAGTCTAATGGCTACACCTTC | CASSTDPGQSNGYTF
TRBJ2-1 | TRBV7-2 | . | . | TGTGCCAGCAGCTTAGGAACTTACAATGAGCAGTTCTTC | CASSLGTYNEQFF
TRBJ1-1 | TRBV2 | . | TRBD1 | TGTGCCAGCAGTGAAGCGCAGACAGGGGGGCACACTGAAGCTTTCTTT | CASSEAQTGGHTEAFF
TRBJ1-5 | TRBV6-2/TRBV6-3 | . | . | TGTGCCAGCAGTTACTCGAACAGGGCCGGTCAGCCCCAGCATTTT | CASSYSNRAGQPQHF
TRBJ1-2 | TRBV12-3/TRBV12-4 | . | . | TGTGCCAGCAGTTTATGGGTGACTAATGGCTACACCTTC | CASSLWVTNGYTF
TRBJ1-2 | TRBV28 | . | TRBD1 | TGTGCCAGCAGCGCGGGACAGGGCCGGGGGAACTATGGCTACACCTTC | CASSAGQGRGNYGYTF
TRBJ2-5 | TRBV19 | . | TRBD1 | TGTGCCAGTAGTCCAGGGGGCAGGGGGTACCGAGAGACCCAGTACTTC | CASSPGGRGYRETQYF
TRBJ2-5 | TRBV6-4 | . | TRBD1 | TGTGCCAGCAGTCAGGACAGGGGGGAGACCCAGTACTTC | CASSQDRGETQYF
TRBJ1-5 | TRBV28 | . | TRBD1 | TGTGCCAGCAGTTCCCGACAGGGGTCGTGGCAGCCCCAGCATTTT | CASSSRQGSWQPQHF
TRBJ2-7 | TRBV2 | few | . | TGTGCCAGCGAGGGGGTTGGGTCCTACGAGCAGTACTTC | CASEGVGSYEQYF
TRBJ1-2 | TRBV6-5 | . | . | TGTGCCAGCAGTTACTCCAGGGGTGCCTTCGGCTATGGCTACACCTTC | CASSYSRGAFGYGYTF
TRBJ2-2 | TRBV30 | . | TRBD2 | TGTGCCTGGAGTAGGACTAGCGGGAGAGGTGGCACCGGGGAGCTGTTTTTT | CAWSRTSGRGGTGELFF
TRBJ1-2 | TRBV6-6 | once | . | TGTGCCAGCAGTTACAACCCTCGGGACTATGGCTACACCTTC | CASSYNPRDYGYTF
TRBJ1-3 | TRBV6-5 | . | . | TGTGCCAGCAGCCCCGGGGGTGACGGAAACACCATATATTTT | CASSPGGDGNTIYF
TRBJ1-1 | TRBV5-1 | . | . | TGCGCCAGCAGCTTGGTGGCGGAGGGGACTGAAGCTTTCTTT | CASSLVAEGTEAFF
TRBJ1-2 | TRBV5-8 | few | TRBD1 | TGTGCCAGCAGCCTGCGAGGGGGCGCCACCCATGGCTACACCTTC | CASSLRGGATHGYTF
TRBJ2-7 | TRBV15 | . | TRBD2 | TGTGCCACCAGCAGAGATCCTGGGACTAGCGGGGGGTACGGGCAGTACTTC | CATSRDPGTSGGYGQYF
TRBJ1-1 | TRBV9 | few | TRBD1 | TGTGCCAGCAGCGAAGGGGGCGCAGGGGCCGCTTTCTTT | CASSEGGAGAAFF
TRBJ2-5 | TRBV7-9 | . | . | TGTGCCAGCAAAACGGCAGGTCAAGAGACCCAGTACTTC | CASKTAGQETQYF
TRBJ2-7 | TRBV28 | . | . | TGTGCCAGCAGATCCGCCAGGGGGGACGAGCAGTACTTC | CASRSARGDEQYF
TRBJ2-7 | TRBV7-9 | . | . | TGTGCCAGCAGCTTAGTAGGTAGCATGAGCTACGAGCAGTACTTC | CASSLVGSMSYEQYF
TRBJ2-3 | TRBV4-2 | . | TRBD1 | TGTGCCAGCAGCCCACAGGGGGATACGCAGTATTTT | CASSPQGDTQYF
TRBJ2-7 | TRBV28 | once | . | TGTGCCAGCAGCCCTGGACTTTACGAGCAGTACTTC | CASSPGLYEQYF
TRBJ2-2 | TRBV5-1 | . | TRBD2 | TGCGCCAGCAGCTTGGAGGAGGGAGGGGCAATCCCCAGAGGCACCGGGGAGCTGTTTTTT | CASSLEEGGAIPRGTGELFF
TRBJ1-1 | TRBV28 | . | . | TGTGCCAGCAGTTCTCTCGGGAGGGAGAACACTGAAGCTTTCTTT | CASSSLGRENTEAFF
TRBJ2-5 | TRBV7-7 | . | . | TGTGCTAGCAGCAGCTCAACCGTGGAGACCCAGTACTTC | CASSSSTVETQYF
TRBJ1-4 | TRBV6-5 | . | TRBD1 | TGTGCCAGCAGCCAAGACAGGGGGTACGAAAAACTGTTTTTT | CASSQDRGYEKLFF
TRBJ2-7 | TRBV5-4 | . | TRBD2 | TGTGCCAGCAGCTTAACTAGCGGGATAAGGGTCGAGCAGTACTTC | CASSLTSGIRVEQYF
TRBJ1-5 | TRBV5-1 | . | . | TGCGCCAGCAGCCCCCTTGGGGCGGTAAATCAGCCCCAGCATTTT | CASSPLGAVNQPQHF
TRBJ2-7 | TRBV6-5 | . | . | TGTGCCAGCAGCCGTGGGAGTCGGTACTCCTACGAGCAGTACTTC | CASSRGSRYSYEQYF
TRBJ2-5 | TRBV19 | . | . | TGTGCCAGTAAGGGCAGGGGCCGGGAGACCCAGTACTTC | CASKGRGRETQYF
TRBJ2-2 | TRBV28 | . | . | TGTGCCAGCAGTTTACCGGGGGCGAACACCGGGGAGCTGTTTTTT | CASSLPGANTGELFF
TRBJ1-1 | TRBV12-3/TRBV12-4 | . | . | TGTGCCAGCAGTTTACAGCGTCGGAGTGAAGCTTTCTTT | CASSLQRRSEAFF
TRBJ2-1 | TRBV7-2 | . | TRBD1 | TGTGCCAGCAGCCTACGGACAGGTTACAATGAGCAGTTCTTC | CASSLRTGYNEQFF
TRBJ2-1 | TRBV5-1 | . | TRBD2 | TGCGCCAGCAGCCCTCGACTAGCGGGTGACAATGAGCAGTTCTTC | CASSPRLAGDNEQFF
TRBJ2-6 | TRBV6-5 | . | . | TGTGCCAGCAGCTTGGGGAGACCCGGGGCCAACGTCCTGACTTTC | CASSLGRPGANVLTF
TRBJ2-7 | TRBV5-4 | . | TRBD2 | TGTGCCAGCAGCTCCTCTAGCGGATCCTACGAGCAGTACTTC | CASSSSSGSYEQYF
TRBJ2-1 | TRBV5-1 | . | . | TGCGCCAGCAGCTCGGGAGGGACAGCGGACAATGAGCAGTTCTTC | CASSSGGTADNEQFF
TRBJ2-2 | TRBV10-3 | . | TRBD2 | TGTGCCATCAGTGGAGCGGGGGGACACGGGGAGCTGTTTTTT | CAISGAGGHGELFF
TRBJ1-2 | TRBV5-6 | . | . | TGTGCCAGCAGCTCTCAGGCGATCTACCTCTATGGCTACACCTTC | CASSSQAIYLYGYTF
TRBJ1-1 | TRBV3-1/TRBV3-2 | . | TRBD1 | TGTGCCAGCAGCCCCCAGGTACGTCTACAGGGGCGGAACACTGAAGCTTTCTTT | CASSPQVRLQGRNTEAFF
TRBJ2-3 | TRBV28 | . | TRBD2 | TGTGCCAGCAGTTTAGGCGTGGGACTAGATACAGATACGCAGTATTTT | CASSLGVGLDTDTQYF
TRBJ2-5 | TRBV9 | . | TRBD2 | TGTGCCAGCAGCGTAGCCTCGACTAGCGGACAAGAGACCCAGTACTTC | CASSVASTSGQETQYF
TRBJ1-4 | TRBV19 | . | TRBD1 | TGTGCCAGTAGTGAACAGGGGTATGAAAAACTGTTTTTT | CASSEQGYEKLFF
TRBJ2-2 | TRBV9 | . | . | TGTGCCAGCAGCCCCCCGACAGTAGCGAACACCGGGGAGCTGTTTTTT | CASSPPTVANTGELFF
TRBJ2-4 | TRBV7-9 | . | TRBD2 | TGTGCCAGCAGCCATAGCGGGCTAGATGACAAAAACATTCAGTACTTC | CASSHSGLDDKNIQYF
TRBJ2-1 | TRBV19 | . | . | TGTGCCAGTAGTAAGGGACCCCAGGGGCCCAATGAGCAGTTCTTC | CASSKGPQGPNEQFF
TRBJ2-1 | TRBV7-9 | . | TRBD2 | TGTGCCAGCAGCTCCATACCAGGGACTAGCGGGAGGCTCGATGAGCAGTTCTTC | CASSSIPGTSGRLDEQFF
TRBJ1-4 | TRBV4-1 | . | . | TGCGCCAGCAGCCAAGTTGGGACACCTGATGAAAAACTGTTTTTT | CASSQVGTPDEKLFF
TRBJ1-1 | TRBV2 | . | . | TGTGCCAGCAGTTCCCAGAATCTTGGTACTGAAGCTTTCTTT | CASSSQNLGTEAFF